The 9 T cell receptor beta chains presented below share a single source sample, sequenced in a study of shared clonotypes between healthy human individuals. Profiling relied on immunoSEQ multiplex PCR, and the TCRdb table lists in-frame clones only, not all of them. The table includes 2,500,000 or so clones, approximately 92% detected once. The specimen was naive CD4+ T cells sorted from blood. The subset was: CD45RA+ positively selected. The receptors were sampled from a man aged 18 to 30 in good health.

Written as DNA, the CDR3 is TGTGCCTGGAGTAAACCTACGGGGGGCGAGCAGTACTTC. This gives the protein CAWSKPTGGEQYF. The chain has TRBV30 and TRBJ2-7; 7 bases are shared with TRBD2. The CDR3 loop spans 13 amino acids. Germline lookup yields CDR1 GTSNPN and CDR2 SVGIG (reference sequence). The V segment lost 2 bases and the J segment 6 bases; nucleotides outside the gene matches: 7.

The V call is TRBV5-6, the J call TRBJ1-3, with D possibly TRBD1 on 6 matching bases. V was trimmed by 4 bases and J by 0 bases, leaving 11 bases between them. Germline V gives CDR1 SGHDT, CDR2 YYEEEE. The CDR3 is made up of 15 amino acids. The CDR3 coding sequence is TGTGCCAGCAGCCTCCAGGGGCCCTCTGGAAACACCATATATTTT. Translating it yields CASSLQGPSGNTIYF. The full variable domain, with the rest looked up from reference TRBV5-6 and TRBJ1-3, is DAGVTQSPTHLIKTRGQQVTLRCSPKSGHDTVSWYQQALGQGPQFIFQYYEEEERQRGNFPDRFSGHQFPNYSSELNVNALLLGDSALYLCASSLQGPSGNTIYFGEGSWLTVV.

In regard to this clone: The sample contains more than one DNA sequence encoding this CDR3. The J gene is TRBJ2-7, the V gene TRBV11-2; 11 bases map to TRBD1. Germline values: CDR1 SGHAT, CDR2 FQNNGV. V gave up 1 base and J gave up 3 bases; unmatched junction bases: 2. The CDR3 runs to 15 residues. CDR3 in DNA: TGTGCCAGCAGCTTAGGGGGGACAGGGGGCTACGAGCAGTACTTC. It codes for CASSLGGTGGYEQYF.

This clone was counted a single time. As DNA, the CDR3 is TGTGCCAGCACCTCCAGTTGGGCCGGACTAGGTACGCAGTATTTT. Translated, it gives CASTSSWAGLGTQYF. The chain is built from TRBV7-2 and TRBJ2-3; 7 bases are a match to TRBD2. The CDR3 contains 15 residues. J was trimmed by 8 bases and V by 7 bases; bases with no gene match: 15. Looked up from germline, CDR1 is SGHTA and CDR2 is FQGNSA.

This sequence joins TRBV2 and TRBJ2-2; a weak D match, TRBD1 (6 bases). This CDR3 spans 14 amino acids. V was clipped by 6 bases and J by 6 bases, with 14 bases between them. Looked up from germline, CDR1 is SNHLY and CDR2 is FYNNEI. The CDR3 loop reads CASSPARGSGELFF. The CDR3 region has the DNA TGTGCCAGCAGCCCGGCGAGGGGGTCCGGGGAGCTGTTTTTT.

This chain connects TRBV6-6 to TRBJ2-7; the D gene is possibly TRBD1 (9 bases). The V gene lost 6 bases and the J gene lost 0 bases, with 18 bases spanning the gap. The CDR3 covers 16 residues. CDR1 and CDR2 (germline): MNHNY, SVGAGI (reference sequence). The CDR3 nucleotides read TGTGCCAGCAGCGGGACAGGGACTAGTAGCTCCTACGAGCAGTACTTC. It yields the protein CASSGTGTSSSYEQYF.

The chain recombines TRBV6-5 with TRBJ1-2, with 9 positions matching TRBD1. With V trimmed by 6 bases and J by 4 bases, 9 bases remained unmatched. Germline assignment: CDR1 MNHEY and CDR2 SVGAGI. CDR3 length: 15 residues. CDR3 in amino acids: CASRLQQGAGYGYTF. The CDR3 nucleotides are TGTGCCAGCAGATTACAACAGGGGGCGGGCTATGGCTACACCTTC.

The chain joins TRBV5-4 to TRBJ2-7, with 9 nucleotides matching TRBD1. This CDR3 has 15 residues. CDR1 is SGHNT, CDR2 YYREEE, per germline (reference sequence). After removal of 3 bases from V and 3 bases from J, the junction contained 7 bases not matched to a gene. The CDR3 here is CASSYLPGQGYEQYF. The CDR3 nucleotides read TGTGCCAGCAGCTACCTACCGGGACAGGGCTACGAGCAGTACTTC.

This chain uses TRBV7-9 with TRBJ2-1; D not resolved. The germline V gene encodes CDR1 SEHNR and CDR2 FQNEAQ (reference sequence). This CDR3 region has 15 residues. V was cut by 0 bases and J by 0 bases, with 6 bases left in between. The CDR3 DNA reads as TGTGCCAGCAGCTTAGCGGTACGCTCCTACAATGAGCAGTTCTTC. As protein: CASSLAVRSYNEQFF.